One and the same sample provided the 19 T cell receptor beta chains below, sequenced in a study of PD-1 blockade in classical Hodgkin lymphoma. Relapse after autologous stem cell transplantation occurred in every patient, and brentuximab vedotin exposure varied. Out of thawed PBMCs, magnetic negative selection purified CD4+ T cells. Assay: immunoSEQ multiplex PCR; the TCRdb copy retains only in-frame clones and omits some. The sample includes about 7,700 clones, about nine tenths of them seen just once. The sample here was CD4+ T cells from blood, taken at baseline. The receptor set was obtained from a human donor with classical Hodgkin lymphoma.

J is TRBJ1-1 and V is TRBV30; D gene uncertain. From germline, CDR1 is GTSNPN and CDR2 SVGIG (reference sequence). The CDR3 spans 14 residues. The V gene lost 5 bases and the J gene lost 0 bases, with 13 bases spanning the gap. The CDR3 bases are TGTGCCTGGTCCTCCGGGCCGCTGAACACTGAAGCTTTCTTT. Amino acid sequence: CAWSSGPLNTEAFF.

V usage is TRBV27 and J usage is TRBJ2-3; 13 bases fit TRBD2. CDR1 is MNHEY, CDR2 SMNVEV, per germline (reference sequence). The CDR3 totals 18 residues. V lost 2 bases and J lost 2; bases outside the gene matches: 7. CDR3 residues: CASSLALAGGSLTDTQYF. The CDR3 coding sequence is TGTGCCAGCAGTTTAGCACTAGCGGGAGGGTCCCTCACAGATACGCAGTATTTT.

V gene TRBV2 combines with J gene TRBJ1-1; D is unresolved. The CDR3 consists of 13 residues. Germline values: CDR1 SNHLY, CDR2 FYNNEI. Trimming cost V 6 bases and J 2 bases, with 10 bases left between them. The CDR3 loop reads CASRGSVNTEAFF. The CDR3 DNA reads as TGTGCCAGCAGGGGCAGCGTAAACACTGAAGCTTTCTTT.

V and J are TRBV6-5 and TRBJ2-7; D tentatively fits TRBD1 or TRBD2 (5 bases each). The germline V and J ends were trimmed by 5 bases and 9 bases, with 20 bases remaining between them. Germline loops: CDR1 MNHEY, CDR2 SVGAGI. This CDR3 has 14 amino acids. The CDR3 here is CASSTGTLKLGQYF. The CDR3 nucleotides read TGTGCCAGCAGTACCGGGACCCTCAAACTCGGGCAGTACTTC.

J is TRBJ2-1 and V is TRBV21-1. TRBV21-1 is annotated as a pseudogene. The CDR3 is 15 amino acids. CDR3 amino acids: CASSKRAETENEQFF. The CDR3 region has the DNA TGTGCCAGCAGCAAGAGGGCCGAGACAGAGAATGAGCAGTTCTTC.

The sample holds one count of this clone. The chain employs TRBV7-9 and TRBJ1-1, with TRBD1 as a possible D gene (6 bases). The CDR3 sequence is 13 residues long. Per the germline V gene, CDR1 is SEHNR and CDR2 is FQNEAQ (reference sequence). V lost 0 bases to trimming and J lost 9 bases, with 11 bases between them. CDR3 sequence: CASSLALGGKAFF. CDR3 nucleotide sequence: TGTGCCAGCAGCTTAGCCTTAGGGGGAAAAGCTTTCTTT.

The gene calls are TRBV5-1 and TRBJ2-2; a weak D match, TRBD1 (6 bases). Germline V CDR1 and CDR2: SGHRS, YFSETQ. The V end was cut by 0 bases, the J end by 6 bases, with 12 bases between. The CDR3 extends over 15 amino acids. CDR3 DNA sequence: TGCGCCAGCAGCTTGGAGAGGCCAGGGGCCGGGGAGCTGTTTTTT. Its translation is CASSLERPGAGELFF.

This clone was found a few times. This rearrangement joins TRBV30 to TRBJ2-1, with D perhaps matching TRBD2 (6 bases). CDR3 size: 14 residues. The germline gives CDR1 GTSNPN, CDR2 SVGIG (reference sequence). The V and J ends lost 5 bases and 0 bases respectively, with 11 bases between them. The CDR3 region is CAWGPGGSYNEQFF. For the CDR3, the DNA is TGTGCCTGGGGACCCGGGGGCTCCTACAATGAGCAGTTCTTC.

V usage is TRBV7-6 and J usage is TRBJ2-3, with 11 positions matching TRBD2. The germline gives CDR1 SGHVS, CDR2 FNYEAQ. This CDR3 contains 19 residues. J gave up 3 bases and V 3 bases, and 14 bases lay outside the gene matches. CDR3 sequence: CASSFGLAGDVFSTDTQYF. For the CDR3, the DNA is TGTGCCAGCAGCTTCGGACTAGCGGGCGATGTTTTTTCAACAGATACGCAGTATTTT.

J is TRBJ1-2 and V is TRBV5-1; no definite D call. Germline V CDR1 and CDR2: SGHRS, YFSETQ. CDR3 length: 15 residues. Trimming cost V 7 bases and J 4 bases, with 20 bases left between them. The CDR3 loop reads CASDPSGVNIYGYTF. The CDR3 region has the DNA TGCGCCAGCGACCCTTCCGGAGTTAATATCTATGGCTACACCTTC.

This clone was counted between two and nine times. The genes are TRBV18 and TRBJ2-7, with a weak D call TRBD1 (5 bases). Trimming shortened V by 0 bases and J by 5 bases, and 8 bases separated the two germline ends. The CDR3 is 13 residues long. Germline V gene lookup returns CDR1 KGHSH and CDR2 LQKENI. This chain's CDR3 is CASSPPVRDEQYF. The CDR3 region has the DNA TGTGCCAGCTCACCACCGGTCAGGGACGAGCAGTACTTC. Using reference TRBV18 and TRBJ2-7 for the parts outside the CDR3, the full variable domain is NAGVMQNPRHLVRRRGQEARLRCSPMKGHSHVYWYRQLPEEGLKFMVYLQKENIIDESGMPKERFSAEFPKEGPSILRIQQVVRGDSAAYFCASSPPVRDEQYFGPGTRLTVT.

The V call is TRBV5-1, the J call TRBJ2-5; D possibly matches TRBD1 or TRBD2 (6 bases each). The CDR3 has 15 residues. Trimming removed 2 bases from V and 1 base from J, with 12 bases in between. Germline CDR1 and CDR2: SGHRS and YFSETQ. This CDR3 is CASSLSGGSQETQYF. The CDR3, as DNA: TGCGCCAGCAGCTTATCCGGGGGCAGCCAAGAGACCCAGTACTTC.

The V gene is TRBV10-3, the J gene TRBJ1-2; D gene unclear. CDR1 is ENHRY, CDR2 SYGVKD, per germline. Trimming stripped 3 bases from V and 2 bases from J, with 13 bases between. This CDR3 has 15 residues. CDR3 sequence (DNA): TGTGCCATCAGTGAAGGGCAGGCCCTAAACTATGGCTACACCTTC. This sequence encodes CAISEGQALNYGYTF.

V and J are TRBV7-8 and TRBJ2-5; a possible D gene is TRBD2 (6 bases). Per germline, CDR1 SGHVS and CDR2 FQNEAQ. The length of the CDR3 is 16 residues. Trimming removed 1 base from V and 5 bases from J, with 17 bases in between. DNA for the CDR3: TGTGCCAGCAGCTTAGTCCCGGAGGGGAAGATGGAGACCCAGTACTTC. Amino acids: CASSLVPEGKMETQYF.

This chain links TRBV5-1 with TRBJ2-5; 11 bases match TRBD2. CDR3 size: 15 residues. Germline V gene sequence: CDR1 SGHRS, CDR2 YFSETQ. V shed 3 bases and J 3 bases; nucleotides not matched to a gene: 4. The CDR3 DNA is TGCGCCAGCAGCTACCTTAGCGGGGGGGAAGAGACCCAGTACTTC. This sequence encodes CASSYLSGGEETQYF.

The genes are TRBV11-2 and TRBJ2-3; D is unresolved. Germline CDR1 and CDR2: SGHAT and FQNNGV. V was shortened by 6 bases and J by 3 bases, with 10 bases between the two germline ends. The CDR3 has 13 residues. The CDR3 here is CASSIDLTDTQYF. The CDR3 nucleotides read TGTGCCAGCAGTATTGATTTGACAGATACGCAGTATTTT.

This clone was detected only a few times. The CDR3 DNA follows: TGCGCCAGCCAGGCGCTTGACGAGCAGTACTTC. Encoded protein: CASQALDEQYF. The V gene is TRBV23-1, the J gene TRBJ2-7; D is unresolved. TRBV23-1 is given ORF status, its function remaining uncertain. This CDR3 is built from 11 residues. V was cut by 8 bases and J by 5 bases, with 10 bases left in between.

This clone was seen a few times. The rearrangement uses TRBV5-1 and TRBJ2-7; D is perhaps TRBD2 (5 bases). Germline V gene lookup returns CDR1 SGHRS and CDR2 YFSETQ. V shed 1 base and J shed 5 bases, with 16 bases lying between them. CDR3 length equals 15 residues. The DNA for the CDR3 is TGCGCCAGCAGCTTGTTTGGGGAAGCGGCAAACGAGCAGTACTTC. It yields the protein CASSLFGEAANEQYF.

The chain has TRBV11-3 and TRBJ2-5; possible D gene TRBD2, 7 bases. The CDR3 has 17 amino acids. V lost 3 bases, J lost 5 bases, and 22 bases lay in between. The germline V gene encodes CDR1 SGHNT and CDR2 YENEEA. The CDR3 region is CASSFGGAGADGETQYF. Here the CDR3 DNA reads TGTGCCAGCAGCTTTGGGGGCGCGGGGGCAGATGGTGAGACCCAGTACTTC. Complete variable domain (other parts from reference TRBV11-3 and TRBJ2-5): EAGVVQSPRYKIIEKKQPVAFWCNPISGHNTLYWYLQNLGQGPELLIRYENEEAVDDSQLPKDRFSAERLKGVDSTLKIQPAELGDSAVYLCASSFGGAGADGETQYFGPGTRLLVL.